This TCR beta chain was recovered during a study of cytomegalovirus exposure and HLA in healthy donors. Findings of the study overall: Diagnosis of cytomegalovirus status made by the classifier reportedly showed high specificity and sensitivity.

Trimming took 4 bases from V and 6 from J, leaving 13 bases between them. The CDR3 is 13 residues long. CDR1 and CDR2 (germline): SGHRS, YFSETQ. Of note for this clone: Antigen: not known.

Data came from immunoSEQ multiplex PCR; TCRdb stores just in-frame clones and leaves some out. This table holds approximately 110,000 clones, 94% found once. Sequenced material: PBMCs. This TCR was sampled from a young woman in good health and CMV-seronegative. The gene calls are TRBV5-1 and TRBJ1-2, with D perhaps TRBD1 (6 bases). CDR3 residues: CASSGAPGDGYTF. CDR3 DNA sequence: TGCGCCAGCAGCGGTGCGCCAGGGGATGGCTACACCTTC.